The clone carrying this T cell receptor (beta chain) was found a few times. Its target is unknown. This sample is part of a study of blood T cells in healthy people across ages. CDR1 MDHEN and CDR2 SYDVKM come from the germline V gene. Trimming removed 3 bases from V and 7 bases from J; junction bases left unmatched: 7. CDR3 length: 14 residues. A second 7 to 11 cycle PCR used barcoded and J-beta primers. TCRdb reprocessed the 5' RACE reads with MiXCR, giving one entry per CDR3 protein. The table includes 800,000 to 950,000 distinct CDR3 sequences, 25% to 30% detected once. Study results and caveats: Higher diversity and more naive CD4+ cells were features of long-lived donors, compared to aged donors. Donor CMV infection status was unknown, possibly confounding age-related changes in expanded clonotypes.

These data also featured in a second study, about T cells of mothers and their children. That paper adds: Every mother produced more than 8 million TCR beta CDR3 reads, whereas every child provided around 3 million.

This chain uses TRBV28 with TRBJ1-2; 8 nucleotides agree with TRBD1. Sequenced material: blood. This clonotype originated in a woman between 40 and 55 years old in good health. In nucleotides, the CDR3 is TGTGCCAGCAGTTTCAGGGGGCGCTCGGCTGGCTACACCTTC. Its translation is CASSFRGRSAGYTF.